This T cell receptor (beta chain) is drawn from a study of T cell responses to AZD1222 COVID-19 vaccine. The study's findings and limits: Repertoires were obtained only post-peak T cell response. The donors showed a predominance of white British ancestry and of females, with possible underestimation of clonal diversity.

About this clone: Its antigen is not identified.

Produced via immunoSEQ multiplex PCR; TCRdb's table is partial and in-frame only. The sample has under 130,000 clones, 70% to 90% seen once. The specimen comprised peripheral blood, sampled 28 days after the second AZD1222 dose. The sequence came from an adult who received the AZD1222 COVID-19 vaccine.

The CDR3 DNA is TGTGCCAGTAGTACGACAGCCACTTATAGCAATCAGCCCCAGCATTTT. The encoded protein is CASSTTATYSNQPQHF. This sequence joins TRBV19 and TRBJ1-5; maybe TRBD1 (5 bases). V was cut by 4 bases and J by 0 bases, with 13 bases left in between. Germline CDR1 is LNHDA and CDR2 is SQIVND (reference sequence). This CDR3 comprises 16 residues.